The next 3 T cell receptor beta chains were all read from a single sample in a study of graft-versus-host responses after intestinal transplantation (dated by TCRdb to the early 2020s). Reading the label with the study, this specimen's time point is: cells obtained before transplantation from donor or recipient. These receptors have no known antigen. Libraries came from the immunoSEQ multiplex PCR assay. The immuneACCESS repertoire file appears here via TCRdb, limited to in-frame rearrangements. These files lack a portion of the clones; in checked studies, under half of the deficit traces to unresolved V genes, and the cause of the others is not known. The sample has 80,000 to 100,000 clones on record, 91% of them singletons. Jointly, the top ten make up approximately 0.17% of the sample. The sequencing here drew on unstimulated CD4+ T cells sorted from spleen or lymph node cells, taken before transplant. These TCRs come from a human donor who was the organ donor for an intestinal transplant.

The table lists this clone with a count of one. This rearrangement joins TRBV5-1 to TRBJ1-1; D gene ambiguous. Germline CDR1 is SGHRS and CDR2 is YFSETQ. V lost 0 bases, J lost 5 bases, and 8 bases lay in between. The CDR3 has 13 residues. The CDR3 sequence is CASSLGVVTEAFF. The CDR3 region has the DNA TGCGCCAGCAGCTTGGGAGTAGTGACTGAAGCTTTCTTT.

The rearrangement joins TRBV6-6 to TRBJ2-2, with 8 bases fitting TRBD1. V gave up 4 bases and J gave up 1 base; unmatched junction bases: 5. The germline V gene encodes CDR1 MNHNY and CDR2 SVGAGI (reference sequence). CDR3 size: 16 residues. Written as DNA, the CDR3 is TGTGCCAGCAGTTCCGGACAGGGTGGGAACACCGGGGAGCTGTTTTTT. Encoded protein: CASSSGQGGNTGELFF.

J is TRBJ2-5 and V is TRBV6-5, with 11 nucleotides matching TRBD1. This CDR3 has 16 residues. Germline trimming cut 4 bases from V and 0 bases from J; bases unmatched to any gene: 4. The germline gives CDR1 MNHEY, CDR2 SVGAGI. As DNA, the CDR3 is TGTGCCAGCAGTTGGACAGGGGGCGGGTACCAAGAGACCCAGTACTTC. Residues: CASSWTGGGYQETQYF.